What follows describes a single T cell receptor (beta chain). Its matching antigen is unknown. V lost 5 bases and J lost 0; bases outside the gene matches: 6. CDR3 size: 16 residues. The V gene's germline CDR1 is MNHNS and CDR2 SASEGT. This record belongs to a study of T cells in Graves' hyperthyroidism and ophthalmopathy. Regarding the study as a whole: Blood also showed most of the thyroid clonotypes that were expanded above 0.001.

TCR beta CDR3 region amplification was performed from RNA transcripts. A set of HTBI primers served as the primers for a first-round RT-PCR of the TCR CDR3. TCRdb re-called the multiplex PCR reads with MiXCR, one entry per CDR3 protein. The table includes some 400,000 distinct CDR3 sequences, around an eighth detected once. This chain uses TRBV6-1 with TRBJ1-3; 8 bases are shared with TRBD1. The sequence was obtained from a man younger than 45 with Graves' hyperthyroidism that later progressed to Graves' ophthalmopathy. Sequenced material: blood. CDR3: CASSTSQGGSGNTIYF. CDR3 DNA: TGTGCCAGCAGTACCTCACAGGGGGGCTCTGGAAACACCATATATTTT.